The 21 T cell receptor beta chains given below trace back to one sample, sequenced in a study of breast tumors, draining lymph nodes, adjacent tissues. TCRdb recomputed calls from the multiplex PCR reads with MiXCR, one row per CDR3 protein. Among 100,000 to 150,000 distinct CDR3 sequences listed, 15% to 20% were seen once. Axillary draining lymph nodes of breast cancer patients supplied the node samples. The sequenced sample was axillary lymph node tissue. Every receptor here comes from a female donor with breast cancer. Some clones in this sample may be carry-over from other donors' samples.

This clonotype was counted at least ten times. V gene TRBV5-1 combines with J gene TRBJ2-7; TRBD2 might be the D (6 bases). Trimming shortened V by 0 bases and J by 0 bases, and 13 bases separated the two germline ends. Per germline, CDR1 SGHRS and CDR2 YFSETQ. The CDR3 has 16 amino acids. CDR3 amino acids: CASSLVGGMSSYEQYF. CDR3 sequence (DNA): TGCGCCAGCAGCTTGGTGGGCGGGATGAGCTCCTACGAGCAGTACTTC.

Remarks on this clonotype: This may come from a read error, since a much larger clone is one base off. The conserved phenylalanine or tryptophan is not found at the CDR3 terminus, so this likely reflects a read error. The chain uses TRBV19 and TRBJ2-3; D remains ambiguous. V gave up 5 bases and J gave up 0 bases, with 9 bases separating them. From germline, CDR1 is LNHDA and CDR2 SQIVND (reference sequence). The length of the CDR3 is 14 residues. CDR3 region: CASSLGPSTDTQYL. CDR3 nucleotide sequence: TGTGCCAGTAGTTTGGGCCCTAGCACAGATACGCAGTATCTT.

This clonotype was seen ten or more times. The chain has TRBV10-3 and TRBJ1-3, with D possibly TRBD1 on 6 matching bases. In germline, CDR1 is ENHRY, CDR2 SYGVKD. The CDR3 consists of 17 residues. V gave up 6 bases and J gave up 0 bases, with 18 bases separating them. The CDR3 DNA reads TGTGCCATCAGCGCACGTACAGGGCAAAGCTCTGGAAACACCATATATTTT. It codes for CAISARTGQSSGNTIYF.

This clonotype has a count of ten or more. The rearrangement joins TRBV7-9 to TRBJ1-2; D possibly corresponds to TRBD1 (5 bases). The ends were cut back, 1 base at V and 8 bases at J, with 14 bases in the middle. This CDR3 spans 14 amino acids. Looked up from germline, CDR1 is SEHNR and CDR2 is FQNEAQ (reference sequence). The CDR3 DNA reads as TGTGCCAGCAGCTTAGGCGGGACTAATAAAGGCTACACCTTC. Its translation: CASSLGGTNKGYTF.

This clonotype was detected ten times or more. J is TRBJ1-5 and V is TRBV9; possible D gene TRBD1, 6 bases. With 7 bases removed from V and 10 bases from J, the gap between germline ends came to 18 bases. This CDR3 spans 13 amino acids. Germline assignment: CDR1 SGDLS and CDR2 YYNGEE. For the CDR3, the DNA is TGTGCCAGCGGGCCGCCCTCGGGGGCCCCCCAGCATTTT. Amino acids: CASGPPSGAPQHF. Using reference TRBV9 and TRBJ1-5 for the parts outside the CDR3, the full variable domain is DSGVTQTPKHLITATGQRVTLRCSPRSGDLSVYWYQQSLDQGLQFLIQYYNGEERAKGNILERFSAQQFPDLHSELNLSSLELGDSALYFCASGPPSGAPQHFGDGTRLSIL.

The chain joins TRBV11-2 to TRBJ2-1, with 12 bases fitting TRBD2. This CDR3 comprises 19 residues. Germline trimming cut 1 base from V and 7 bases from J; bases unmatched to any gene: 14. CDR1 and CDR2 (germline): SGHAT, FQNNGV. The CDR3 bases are TGTGCCAGCAGCTTAGCACCCCTCGGGGCTAGCGGGGGGGTGAATGAGCAGTTCTTC. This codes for CASSLAPLGASGGVNEQFF.

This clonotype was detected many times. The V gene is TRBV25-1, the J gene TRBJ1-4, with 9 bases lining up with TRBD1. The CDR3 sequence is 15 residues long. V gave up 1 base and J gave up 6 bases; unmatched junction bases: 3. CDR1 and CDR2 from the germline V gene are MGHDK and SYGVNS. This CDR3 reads CASSELGQGDEKLFF. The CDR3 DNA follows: TGTGCCAGCAGTGAATTGGGACAGGGAGATGAAAAACTGTTTTTT.

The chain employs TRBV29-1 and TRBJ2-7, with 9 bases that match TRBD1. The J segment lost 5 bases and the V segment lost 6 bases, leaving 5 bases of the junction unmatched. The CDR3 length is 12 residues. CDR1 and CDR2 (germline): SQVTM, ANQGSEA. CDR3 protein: CSVGQGSNEQYF. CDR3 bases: TGCAGCGTCGGACAGGGGAGTAACGAGCAGTACTTC.

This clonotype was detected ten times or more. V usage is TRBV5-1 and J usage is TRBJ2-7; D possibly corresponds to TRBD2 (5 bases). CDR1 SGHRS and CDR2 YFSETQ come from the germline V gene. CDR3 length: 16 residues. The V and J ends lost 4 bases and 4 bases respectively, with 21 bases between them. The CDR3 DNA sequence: TGCGCCAGCAGCAACGGACGGAGCGGAGACGTGTACGAGCAGTACTTC. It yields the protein CASSNGRSGDVYEQYF.

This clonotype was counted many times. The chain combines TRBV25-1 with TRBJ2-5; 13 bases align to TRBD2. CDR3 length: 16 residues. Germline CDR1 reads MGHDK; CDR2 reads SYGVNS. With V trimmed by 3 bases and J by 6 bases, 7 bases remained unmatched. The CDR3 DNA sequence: TGTGCCAGCAGTGACCGACTAGCGGGAGGTGTGAAGACCCAGTACTTC. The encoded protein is CASSDRLAGGVKTQYF.

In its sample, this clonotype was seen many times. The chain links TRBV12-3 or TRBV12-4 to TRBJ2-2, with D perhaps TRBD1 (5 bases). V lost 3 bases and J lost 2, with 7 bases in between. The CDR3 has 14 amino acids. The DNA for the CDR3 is TGTGCCAGCAGTTTGCAGGGAAACACCGGGGAGCTGTTTTTT. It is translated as CASSLQGNTGELFF.

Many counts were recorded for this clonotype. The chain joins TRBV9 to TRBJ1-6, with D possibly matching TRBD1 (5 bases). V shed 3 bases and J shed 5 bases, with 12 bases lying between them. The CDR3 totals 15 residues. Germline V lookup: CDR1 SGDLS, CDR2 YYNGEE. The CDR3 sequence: CASSARGRDNSPLHF. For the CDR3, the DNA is TGTGCCAGCAGCGCCCGGGGCAGAGATAATTCACCCCTCCACTTT.

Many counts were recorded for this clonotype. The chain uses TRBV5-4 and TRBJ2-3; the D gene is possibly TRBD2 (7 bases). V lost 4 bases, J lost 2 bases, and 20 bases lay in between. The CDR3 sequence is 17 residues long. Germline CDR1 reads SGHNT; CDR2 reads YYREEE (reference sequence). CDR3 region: CASSTGGPMASTDTQYF. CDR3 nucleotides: TGTGCCAGCAGCACGGGGGGCCCGATGGCCTCCACAGATACGCAGTATTTT.

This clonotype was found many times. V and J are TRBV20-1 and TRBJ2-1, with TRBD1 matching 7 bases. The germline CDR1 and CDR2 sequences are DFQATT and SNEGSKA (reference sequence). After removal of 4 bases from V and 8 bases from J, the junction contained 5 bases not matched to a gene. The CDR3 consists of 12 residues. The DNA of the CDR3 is TGCAGTGCTACGACAGGGAAGCATGAGCAGTTCTTC. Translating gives CSATTGKHEQFF.

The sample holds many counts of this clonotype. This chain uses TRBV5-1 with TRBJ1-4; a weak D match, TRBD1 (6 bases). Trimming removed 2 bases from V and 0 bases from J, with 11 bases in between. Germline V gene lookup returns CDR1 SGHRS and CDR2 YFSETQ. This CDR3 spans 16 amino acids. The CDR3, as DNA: TGCGCCAGCAGCTTTCAGGGGAGCGCAACTAATGAAAAACTGTTTTTT. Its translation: CASSFQGSATNEKLFF.

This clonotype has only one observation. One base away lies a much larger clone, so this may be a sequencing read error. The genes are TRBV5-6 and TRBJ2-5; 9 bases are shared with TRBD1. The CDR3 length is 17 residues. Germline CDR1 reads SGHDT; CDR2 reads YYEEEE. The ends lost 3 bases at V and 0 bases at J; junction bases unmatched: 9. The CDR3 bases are TGTGCCAGCAGCTACTGGGGACAGGGAGGGGACCAAGAGACCCAGTACTTC. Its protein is CASSYWGQGGDQETQYF.

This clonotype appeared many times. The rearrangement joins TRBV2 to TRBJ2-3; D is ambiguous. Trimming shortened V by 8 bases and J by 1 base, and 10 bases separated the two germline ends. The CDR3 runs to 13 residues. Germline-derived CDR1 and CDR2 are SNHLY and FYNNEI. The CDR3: CASGYLGTDTQYF. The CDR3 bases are TGTGCCAGCGGATACCTAGGCACAGATACGCAGTATTTT.

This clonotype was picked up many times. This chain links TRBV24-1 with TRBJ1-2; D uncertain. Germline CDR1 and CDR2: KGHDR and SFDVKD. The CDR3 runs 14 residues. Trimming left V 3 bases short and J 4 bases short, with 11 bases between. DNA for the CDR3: TGTGCCACCAGTGATCCTCGCGAGGCCTATGGCTACACCTTC. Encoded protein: CATSDPREAYGYTF.

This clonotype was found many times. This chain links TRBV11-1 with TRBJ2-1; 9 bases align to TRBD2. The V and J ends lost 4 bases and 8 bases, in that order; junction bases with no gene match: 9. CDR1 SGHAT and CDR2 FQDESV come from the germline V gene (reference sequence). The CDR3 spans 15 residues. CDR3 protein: CASSWLGGGAYEQFF. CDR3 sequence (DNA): TGTGCCAGCAGCTGGCTCGGCGGGGGGGCCTATGAGCAGTTCTTC.

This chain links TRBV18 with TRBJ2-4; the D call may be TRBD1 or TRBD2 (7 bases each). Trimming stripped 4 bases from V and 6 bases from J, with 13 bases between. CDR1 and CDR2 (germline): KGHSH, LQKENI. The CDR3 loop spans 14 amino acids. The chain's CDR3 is CASSQTGEGNIQYF. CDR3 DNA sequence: TGTGCCAGCTCACAAACAGGGGAGGGAAACATTCAGTACTTC.

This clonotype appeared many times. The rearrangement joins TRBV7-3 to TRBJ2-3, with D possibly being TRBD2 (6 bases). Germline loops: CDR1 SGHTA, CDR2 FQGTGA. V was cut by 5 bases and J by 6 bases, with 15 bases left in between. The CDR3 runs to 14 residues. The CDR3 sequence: CASSLNSGADTQYF. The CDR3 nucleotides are TGTGCCAGCAGCCTAAATAGCGGCGCGGATACGCAGTATTTT.